The clone carrying this TCR beta chain was observed a handful of times. The germline V gene has CDR1 SGDLS and CDR2 YYNGEE. The V and J ends lost 6 bases and 3 bases respectively, with 12 bases between them. The CDR3 consists of 13 residues. The data were taken from a study of patients with pleural tuberculosis. MiXCR was run by TCRdb on the reads, yielding one entry per CDR3 protein. The data contain 45,000 to 60,000 distinct CDR3 sequences, less than 8% of them seen just once; the ten biggest clones take up roughly 16%. The chain carries TRBV9 and TRBJ2-5, with D possibly being TRBD2 (5 bases). This sequence originates from a human donor with pleural tuberculosis. The CDR3 DNA is TGTGCCAGCACCCGGGATCCCGAAGAGACCCAGTACTTC. It is translated as CASTRDPEETQYF.